The T cell receptor beta chain under discussion was sequenced for a study of blood T cell repertoires in COVID-19. Measured with immunoSEQ multiplex PCR; TCRdb has only the in-frame clones, and not every one. This table holds 230,000 or so clones, 85% to 90% found once. Trimming stripped 5 bases from V and 2 bases from J, with 22 bases between. CDR3 length equals 17 residues. CDR1 and CDR2 from the germline V gene are SGHTA and FQGNSA. V gene TRBV7-2 combines with J gene TRBJ2-7; D is possibly TRBD1 (6 bases). The sequenced sample was peripheral blood. The receptor's source is a woman in her sixties or seventies with COVID-19, enrolled during active disease. The DNA of the CDR3 is TGTGCCAGCAGCCACCGCAATTTGCCGGGACAAACCTACGAGCAGTACTTC. Translated, it gives CASSHRNLPGQTYEQYF.